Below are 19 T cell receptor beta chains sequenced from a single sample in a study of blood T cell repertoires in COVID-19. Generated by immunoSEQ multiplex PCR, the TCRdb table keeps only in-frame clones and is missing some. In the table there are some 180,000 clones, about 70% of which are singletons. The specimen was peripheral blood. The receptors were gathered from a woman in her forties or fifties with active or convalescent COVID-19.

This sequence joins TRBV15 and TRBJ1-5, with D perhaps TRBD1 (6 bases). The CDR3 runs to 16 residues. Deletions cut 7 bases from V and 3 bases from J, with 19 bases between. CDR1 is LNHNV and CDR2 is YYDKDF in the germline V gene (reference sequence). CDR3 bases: TGTGCCACCATCACACCGAGGACAGCAGACAATCAGCCCCAGCATTTT. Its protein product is CATITPRTADNQPQHF.

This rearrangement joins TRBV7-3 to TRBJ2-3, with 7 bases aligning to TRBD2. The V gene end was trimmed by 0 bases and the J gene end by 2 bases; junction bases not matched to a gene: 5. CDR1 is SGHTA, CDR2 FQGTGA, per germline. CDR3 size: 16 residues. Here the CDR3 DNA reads TGTGCCAGCAGCTTAACGTCGGCGGGAGCCACAGATACGCAGTATTTT. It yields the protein CASSLTSAGATDTQYF.

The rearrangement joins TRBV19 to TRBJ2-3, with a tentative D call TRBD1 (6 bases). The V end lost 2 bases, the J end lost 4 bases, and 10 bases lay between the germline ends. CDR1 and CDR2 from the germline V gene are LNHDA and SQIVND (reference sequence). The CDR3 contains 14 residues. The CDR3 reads CASSIPQGPDTQYF. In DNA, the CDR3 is TGTGCCAGTAGTATACCACAGGGCCCAGATACGCAGTATTTT.

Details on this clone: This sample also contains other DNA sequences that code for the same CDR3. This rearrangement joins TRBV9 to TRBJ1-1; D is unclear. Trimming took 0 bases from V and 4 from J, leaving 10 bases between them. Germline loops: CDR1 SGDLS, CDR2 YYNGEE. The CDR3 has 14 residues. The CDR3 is CASSVGGLSTEAFF. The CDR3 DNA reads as TGTGCCAGCAGCGTAGGTGGGCTGAGCACTGAAGCTTTCTTT. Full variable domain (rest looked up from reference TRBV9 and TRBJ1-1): DSGVTQTPKHLITATGQRVTLRCSPRSGDLSVYWYQQSLDQGLQFLIQYYNGEERAKGNILERFSAQQFPDLHSELNLSSLELGDSALYFCASSVGGLSTEAFFGQGTRLTVV.

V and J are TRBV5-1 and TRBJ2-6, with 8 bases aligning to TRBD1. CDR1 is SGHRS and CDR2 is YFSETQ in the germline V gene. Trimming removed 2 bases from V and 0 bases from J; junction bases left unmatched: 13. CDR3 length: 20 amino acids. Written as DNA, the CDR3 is TGCGCCAGCAGCTTTGGGACAGGTCCCTCCCTCAGCTCTGGGGCCAACGTCCTGACTTTC. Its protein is CASSFGTGPSLSSGANVLTF. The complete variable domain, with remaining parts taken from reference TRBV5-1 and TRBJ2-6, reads KAGVTQTPRYLIKTRGQQVTLSCSPISGHRSVSWYQQTPGQGLQFLFEYFSETQRNKGNFPGRFSGRQFSNSRSEMNVSTLELGDSALYLCASSFGTGPSLSSGANVLTFGAGSRLTVL.

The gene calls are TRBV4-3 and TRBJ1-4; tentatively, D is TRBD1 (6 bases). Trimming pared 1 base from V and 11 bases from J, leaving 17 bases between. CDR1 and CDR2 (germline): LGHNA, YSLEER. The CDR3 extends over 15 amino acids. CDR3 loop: CASSQVGGSYVKLFF. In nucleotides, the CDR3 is TGCGCCAGCAGCCAAGTTGGGGGCAGTTATGTTAAACTGTTTTTT.

The CDR3 DNA reads TGCGCCAGCAGCCAAGGGAGGGGGGGCTCAGTGCCCCTCCACTTT. Its translation is CASSQGRGGSVPLHF. V gene TRBV4-3 combines with J gene TRBJ1-6; possibly TRBD1 for D (6 bases). The germline gives CDR1 LGHNA, CDR2 YSLEER. V shed 1 base and J shed 13 bases, with 17 bases lying between them. The CDR3 is 15 amino acids.

The CDR3 DNA reads TGCGCCAGCAGCTTGTCCGGGACAGGGACCACAGATACGCAGTATTTT. Its protein is CASSLSGTGTTDTQYF. The chain has TRBV5-1 and TRBJ2-3; 9 nucleotides line up with TRBD1. Germline loops: CDR1 SGHRS, CDR2 YFSETQ. This CDR3 is 16 amino acids long. The ends lost 1 base at V and 2 bases at J; junction bases unmatched: 5.

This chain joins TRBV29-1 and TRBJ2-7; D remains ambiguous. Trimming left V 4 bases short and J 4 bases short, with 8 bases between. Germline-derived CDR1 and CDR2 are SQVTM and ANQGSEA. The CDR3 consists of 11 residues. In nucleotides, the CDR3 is TGCAGCGTTGCCAGTCAGTACGAGCAGTACTTC. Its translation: CSVASQYEQYF.

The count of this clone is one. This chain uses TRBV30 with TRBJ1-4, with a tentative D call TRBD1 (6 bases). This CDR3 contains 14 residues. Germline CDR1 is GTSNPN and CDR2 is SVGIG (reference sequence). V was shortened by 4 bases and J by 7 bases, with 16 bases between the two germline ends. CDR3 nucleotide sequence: TGTGCCTGGACCACAGGGAGTAAGGGTGAAAAACTGTTTTTT. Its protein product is CAWTTGSKGEKLFF.

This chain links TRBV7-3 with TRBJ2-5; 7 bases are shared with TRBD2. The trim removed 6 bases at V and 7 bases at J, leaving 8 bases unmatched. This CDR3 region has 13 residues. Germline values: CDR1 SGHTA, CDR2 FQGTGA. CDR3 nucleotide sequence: TGTGCCAGCAGTTCGACTGGGGGGGGGACCCAGTACTTC. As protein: CASSSTGGGTQYF.

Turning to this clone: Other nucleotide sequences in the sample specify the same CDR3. The CDR3 is CASSLTRGPNTEAFF. In nucleotides, the CDR3 is TGTGCCAGCAGCTTAACGAGGGGGCCCAACACTGAAGCTTTCTTT. The chain has TRBV7-3 and TRBJ1-1; TRBD1 matches 7 bases. This CDR3 comprises 15 residues. V shed 0 bases, J shed 2 bases, and the junction held 3 bases outside the gene matches. From germline, CDR1 is SGHTA and CDR2 FQGTGA.

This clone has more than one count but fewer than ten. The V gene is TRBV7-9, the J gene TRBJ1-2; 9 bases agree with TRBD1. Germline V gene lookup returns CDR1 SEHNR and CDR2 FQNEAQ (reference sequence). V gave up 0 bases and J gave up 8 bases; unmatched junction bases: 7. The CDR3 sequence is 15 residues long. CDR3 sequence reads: CASSLAAGTGLGYTF. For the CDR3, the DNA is TGTGCCAGCAGCTTAGCCGCGGGGACAGGGTTGGGCTACACCTTC.

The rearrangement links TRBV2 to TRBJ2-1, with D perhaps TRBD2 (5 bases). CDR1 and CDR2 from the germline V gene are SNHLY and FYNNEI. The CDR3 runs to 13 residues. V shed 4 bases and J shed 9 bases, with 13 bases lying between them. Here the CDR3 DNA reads TGTGCCAGCAGTGTGCGAGGGATGAGTGAGCAGTTCTTC. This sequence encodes CASSVRGMSEQFF.

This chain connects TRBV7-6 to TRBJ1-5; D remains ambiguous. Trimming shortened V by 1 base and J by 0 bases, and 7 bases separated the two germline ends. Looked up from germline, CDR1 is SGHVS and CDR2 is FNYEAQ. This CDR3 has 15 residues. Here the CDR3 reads CASSLDSYSNQPQHF. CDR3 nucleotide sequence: TGTGCCAGCAGCTTAGACAGCTATAGCAATCAGCCCCAGCATTTT.

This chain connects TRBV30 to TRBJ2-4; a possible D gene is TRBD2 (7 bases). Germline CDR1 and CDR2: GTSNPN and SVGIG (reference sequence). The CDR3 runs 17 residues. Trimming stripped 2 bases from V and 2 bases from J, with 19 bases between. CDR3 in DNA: TGTGCCTGGAGTCCCCAACGGGGGGCGCAGCCCAAAAACATTCAGTACTTC. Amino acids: CAWSPQRGAQPKNIQYF.

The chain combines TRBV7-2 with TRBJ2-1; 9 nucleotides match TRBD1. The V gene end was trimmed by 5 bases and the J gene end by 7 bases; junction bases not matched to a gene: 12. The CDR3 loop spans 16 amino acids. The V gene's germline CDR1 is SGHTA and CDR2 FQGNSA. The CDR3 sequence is CASSPPGQGFVNEQFF. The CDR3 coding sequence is TGTGCCAGCAGCCCACCGGGACAGGGTTTTGTAAATGAGCAGTTCTTC.

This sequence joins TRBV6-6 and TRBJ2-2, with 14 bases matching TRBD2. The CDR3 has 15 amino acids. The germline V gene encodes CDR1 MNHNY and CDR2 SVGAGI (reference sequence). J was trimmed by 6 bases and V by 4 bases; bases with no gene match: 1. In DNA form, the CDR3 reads TGTGCCAGCAGTTCGGGACTAGCGGGAGCCGGGGAGCTGTTTTTT. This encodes CASSSGLAGAGELFF.

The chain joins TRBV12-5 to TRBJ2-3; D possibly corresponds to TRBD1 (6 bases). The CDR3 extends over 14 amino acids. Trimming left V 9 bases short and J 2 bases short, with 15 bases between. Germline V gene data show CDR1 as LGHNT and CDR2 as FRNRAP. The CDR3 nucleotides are TGTGCTAGCAAACGGGACACCAACACAGATACGCAGTATTTT. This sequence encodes CASKRDTNTDTQYF.